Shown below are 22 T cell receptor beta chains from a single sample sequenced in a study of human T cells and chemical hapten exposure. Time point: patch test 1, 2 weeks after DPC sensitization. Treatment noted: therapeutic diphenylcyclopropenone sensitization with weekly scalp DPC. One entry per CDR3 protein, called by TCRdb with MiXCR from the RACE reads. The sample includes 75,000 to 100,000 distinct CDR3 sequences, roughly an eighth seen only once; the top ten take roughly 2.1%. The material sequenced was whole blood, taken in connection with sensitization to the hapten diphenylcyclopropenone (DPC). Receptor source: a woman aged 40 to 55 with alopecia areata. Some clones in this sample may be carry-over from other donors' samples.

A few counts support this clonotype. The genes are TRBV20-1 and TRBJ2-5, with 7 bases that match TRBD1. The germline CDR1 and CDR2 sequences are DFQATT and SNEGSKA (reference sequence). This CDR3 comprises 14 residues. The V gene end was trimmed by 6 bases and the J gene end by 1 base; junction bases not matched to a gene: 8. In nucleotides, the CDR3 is TGCAGTGCCCAGAGACGGACAGGCCAAGAGACCCAGTACTTC. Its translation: CSAQRRTGQETQYF.

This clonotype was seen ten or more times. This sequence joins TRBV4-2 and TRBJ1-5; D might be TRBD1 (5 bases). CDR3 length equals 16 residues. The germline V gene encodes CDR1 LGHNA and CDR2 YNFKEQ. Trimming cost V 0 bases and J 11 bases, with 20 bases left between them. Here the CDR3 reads CASSQDAWGYIPAQHF. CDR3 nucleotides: TGTGCCAGCAGCCAAGATGCCTGGGGGTACATCCCGGCCCAGCATTTT.

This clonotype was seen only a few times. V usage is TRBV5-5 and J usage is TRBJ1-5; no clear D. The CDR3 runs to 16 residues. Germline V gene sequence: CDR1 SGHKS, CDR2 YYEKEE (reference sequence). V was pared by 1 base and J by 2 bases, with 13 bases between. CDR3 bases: TGTGCCAGCAGCTTGCAGTCGACAAACCGCAATCAGCCCCAGCATTTT. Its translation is CASSLQSTNRNQPQHF.

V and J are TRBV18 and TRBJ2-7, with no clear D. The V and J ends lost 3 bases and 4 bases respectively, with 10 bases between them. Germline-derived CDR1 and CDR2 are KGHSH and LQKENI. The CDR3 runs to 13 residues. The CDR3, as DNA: TGTGCCAGCTCACCTGGCGACGGATACGAGCAGTACTTC. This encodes CASSPGDGYEQYF.

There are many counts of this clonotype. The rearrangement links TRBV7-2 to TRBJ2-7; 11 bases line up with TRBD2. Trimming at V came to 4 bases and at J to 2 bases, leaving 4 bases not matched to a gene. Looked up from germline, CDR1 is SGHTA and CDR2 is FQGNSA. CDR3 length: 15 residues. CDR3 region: CASSWTSGPTYEQYF. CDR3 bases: TGTGCCAGCAGCTGGACTAGCGGGCCTACCTACGAGCAGTACTTC.

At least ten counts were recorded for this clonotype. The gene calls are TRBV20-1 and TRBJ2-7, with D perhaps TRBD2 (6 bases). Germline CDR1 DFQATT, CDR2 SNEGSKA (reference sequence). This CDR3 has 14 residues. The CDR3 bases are TGCAGAATCGGGGGTTCTTCCCCTAACTACGAGCAGTACTTC. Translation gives CRIGGSSPNYEQYF.

The CDR3 sequence: CASSYVGTLNYGYTF. As DNA, the CDR3 is TGTGCCAGCAGTTACGTGGGGACTCTTAACTATGGCTACACCTTC. The chain recombines TRBV6-2 or TRBV6-3 with TRBJ1-2, with a tentative D call TRBD1 (5 bases). Trimming cost V 2 bases and J 1 base, with 11 bases left between them. The CDR3 contains 15 residues. Germline V gene sequence: CDR1 MNHEY, CDR2 SVGEGT.

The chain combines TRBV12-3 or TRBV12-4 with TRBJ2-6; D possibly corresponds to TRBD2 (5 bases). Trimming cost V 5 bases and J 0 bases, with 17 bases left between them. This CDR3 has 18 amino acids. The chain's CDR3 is CASSASQRAISGANVLTF. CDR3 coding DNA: TGTGCCAGCAGTGCTTCGCAGAGGGCCATCTCTGGGGCCAACGTCCTGACTTTC.

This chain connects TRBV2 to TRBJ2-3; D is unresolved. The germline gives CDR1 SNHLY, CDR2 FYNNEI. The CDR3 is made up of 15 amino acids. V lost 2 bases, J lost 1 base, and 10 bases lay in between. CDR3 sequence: CASSEKWAGTDTQYF. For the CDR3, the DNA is TGTGCCAGCAGTGAAAAGTGGGCAGGCACAGATACGCAGTATTTT.

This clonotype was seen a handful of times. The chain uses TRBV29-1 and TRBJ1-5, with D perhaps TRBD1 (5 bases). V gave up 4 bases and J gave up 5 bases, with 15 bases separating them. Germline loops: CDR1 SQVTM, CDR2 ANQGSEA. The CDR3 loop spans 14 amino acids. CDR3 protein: CSVVGQGLDQPQHF. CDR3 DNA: TGCAGCGTTGTGGGGCAGGGTCTAGATCAGCCCCAGCATTTT.

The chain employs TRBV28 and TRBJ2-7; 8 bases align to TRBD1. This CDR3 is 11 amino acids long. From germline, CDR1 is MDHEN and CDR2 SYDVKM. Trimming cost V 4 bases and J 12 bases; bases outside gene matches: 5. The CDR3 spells CASSSTGGGYF. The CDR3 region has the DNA TGTGCCAGCAGTTCCACAGGGGGAGGGTACTTC.

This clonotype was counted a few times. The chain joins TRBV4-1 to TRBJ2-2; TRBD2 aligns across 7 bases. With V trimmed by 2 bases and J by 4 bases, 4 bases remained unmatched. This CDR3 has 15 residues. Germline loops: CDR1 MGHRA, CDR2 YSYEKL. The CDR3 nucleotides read TGCGCCAGCAGCCAATCGCTAGCGGTCACCGGGGAGCTGTTTTTT. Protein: CASSQSLAVTGELFF.

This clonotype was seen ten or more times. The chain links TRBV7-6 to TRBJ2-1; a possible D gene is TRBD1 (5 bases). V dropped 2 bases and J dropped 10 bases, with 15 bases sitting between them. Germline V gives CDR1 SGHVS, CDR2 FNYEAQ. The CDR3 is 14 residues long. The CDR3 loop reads CASSLSPVGHEQFF. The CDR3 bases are TGTGCCAGCAGCTTAAGTCCGGTGGGGCACGAGCAGTTCTTC.

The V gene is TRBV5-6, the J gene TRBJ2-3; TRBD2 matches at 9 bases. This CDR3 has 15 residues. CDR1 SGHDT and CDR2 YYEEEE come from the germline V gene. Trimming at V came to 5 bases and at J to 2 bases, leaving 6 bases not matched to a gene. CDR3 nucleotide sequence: TGTGCCAGCAGGGAGCGGGGGGAGCCCACAGATACGCAGTATTTT. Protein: CASRERGEPTDTQYF.

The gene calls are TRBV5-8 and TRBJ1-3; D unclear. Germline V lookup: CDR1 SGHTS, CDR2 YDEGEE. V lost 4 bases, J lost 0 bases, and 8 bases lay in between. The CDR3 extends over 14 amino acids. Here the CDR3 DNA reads TGTGCCAGCAGCCCGGATTACTCTGGAAACACCATATATTTT. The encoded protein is CASSPDYSGNTIYF.

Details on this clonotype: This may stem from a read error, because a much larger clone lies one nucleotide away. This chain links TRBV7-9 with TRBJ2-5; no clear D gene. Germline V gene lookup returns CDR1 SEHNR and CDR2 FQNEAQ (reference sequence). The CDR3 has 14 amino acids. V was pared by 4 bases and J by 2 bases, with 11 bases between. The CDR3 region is CASSSYKEQETQYF. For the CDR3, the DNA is TGTGCCAGCAGCTCGTACAAAGAACAAGAGACCCAGTACTTC.

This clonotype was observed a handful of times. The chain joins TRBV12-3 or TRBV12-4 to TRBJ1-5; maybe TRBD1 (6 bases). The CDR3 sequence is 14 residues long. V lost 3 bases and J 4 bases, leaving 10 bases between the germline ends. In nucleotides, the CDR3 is TGTGCCAGCAGTTTCGGGACACCGAATCAGCCCCAGCATTTT. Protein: CASSFGTPNQPQHF.

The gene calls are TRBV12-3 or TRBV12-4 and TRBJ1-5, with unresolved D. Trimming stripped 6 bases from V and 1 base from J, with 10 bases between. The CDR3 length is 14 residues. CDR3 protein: CASSRGRSNQPQHF. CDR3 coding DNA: TGTGCCAGCAGCCGCGGACGCAGCAATCAGCCCCAGCATTTT.

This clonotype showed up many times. CDR3 coding DNA: TGTGCCAGCGATGGGGGGACCGGGGAGCTGTTTTTT. Amino acid sequence: CASDGGTGELFF. The J gene is TRBJ2-2, the V gene TRBV2; a weak D match, TRBD2 (6 bases). Per the germline V gene, CDR1 is SNHLY and CDR2 is FYNNEI. CDR3 length: 12 amino acids. V lost 8 bases, J lost 5 bases, and 9 bases lay in between.

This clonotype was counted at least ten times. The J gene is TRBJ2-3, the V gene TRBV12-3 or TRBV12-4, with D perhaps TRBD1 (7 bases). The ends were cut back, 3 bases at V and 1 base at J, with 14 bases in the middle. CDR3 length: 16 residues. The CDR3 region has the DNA TGTGCCAGCAGTTTGGGTCAGGGGGGAGGCACAGATACGCAGTATTTT. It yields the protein CASSLGQGGGTDTQYF.

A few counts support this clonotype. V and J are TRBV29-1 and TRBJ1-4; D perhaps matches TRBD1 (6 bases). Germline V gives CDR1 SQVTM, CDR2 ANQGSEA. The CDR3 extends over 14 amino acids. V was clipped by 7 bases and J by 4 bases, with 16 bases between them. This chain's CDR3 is CSAIPQGVNEKLFF. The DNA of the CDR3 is TGCAGCGCAATACCACAGGGCGTTAATGAAAAACTGTTTTTT.

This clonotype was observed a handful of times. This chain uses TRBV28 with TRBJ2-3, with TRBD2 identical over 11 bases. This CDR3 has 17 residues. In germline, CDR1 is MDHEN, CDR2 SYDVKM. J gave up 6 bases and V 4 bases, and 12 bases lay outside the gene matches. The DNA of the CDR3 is TGTGCCAGCAGTTCCTCCGGGACTAGCGGAAGTCTGGATACGCAGTATTTT. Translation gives CASSSSGTSGSLDTQYF.